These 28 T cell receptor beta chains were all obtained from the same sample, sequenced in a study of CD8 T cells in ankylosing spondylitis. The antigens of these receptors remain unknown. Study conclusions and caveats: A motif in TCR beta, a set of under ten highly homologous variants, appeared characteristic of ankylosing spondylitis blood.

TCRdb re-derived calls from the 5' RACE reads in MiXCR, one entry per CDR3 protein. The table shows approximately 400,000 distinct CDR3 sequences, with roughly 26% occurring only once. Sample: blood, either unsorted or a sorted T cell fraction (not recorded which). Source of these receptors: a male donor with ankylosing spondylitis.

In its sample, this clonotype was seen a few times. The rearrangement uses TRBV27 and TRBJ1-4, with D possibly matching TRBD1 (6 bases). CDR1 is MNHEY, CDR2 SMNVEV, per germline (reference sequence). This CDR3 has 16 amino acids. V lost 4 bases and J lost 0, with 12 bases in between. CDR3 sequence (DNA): TGTGCCAGCAGTTGGGGGGGCGGTCCAACTAATGAAAAACTGTTTTTT. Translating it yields CASSWGGGPTNEKLFF. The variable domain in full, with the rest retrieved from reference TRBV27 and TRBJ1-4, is EAQVTQNPRYLITVTGKKLTVTCSQNMNHEYMSWYRQDPGLGLRQIYYSMNVEVTDKGDVPEGYKVSRKEKRNFPLILESPSPNQTSLYFCASSWGGGPTNEKLFFGSGTQLSVL.

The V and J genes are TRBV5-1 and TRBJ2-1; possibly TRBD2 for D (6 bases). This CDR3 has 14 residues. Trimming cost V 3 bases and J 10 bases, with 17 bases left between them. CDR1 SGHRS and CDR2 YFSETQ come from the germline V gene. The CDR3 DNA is TGCGCCAGCAGCTCGGGACTCGAGAGGTTGGAGCAGTTCTTC. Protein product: CASSSGLERLEQFF.

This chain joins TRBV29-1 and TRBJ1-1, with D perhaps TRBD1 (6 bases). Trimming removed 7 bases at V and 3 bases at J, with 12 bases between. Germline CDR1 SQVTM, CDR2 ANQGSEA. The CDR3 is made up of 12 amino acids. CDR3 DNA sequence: TGCAGCGCCAGGGGTTGGGACACTGAAGCTTTCTTT. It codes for CSARGWDTEAFF. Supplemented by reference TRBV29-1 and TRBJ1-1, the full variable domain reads SAVISQKPSRDICQRGTSLTIQCQVDSQVTMMFWYRQQPGQSLTLIATANQGSEATYESGFVIDKFPISRPNLTFSTLTVSNMSPEDSSIYLCSARGWDTEAFFGQGTRLTVV.

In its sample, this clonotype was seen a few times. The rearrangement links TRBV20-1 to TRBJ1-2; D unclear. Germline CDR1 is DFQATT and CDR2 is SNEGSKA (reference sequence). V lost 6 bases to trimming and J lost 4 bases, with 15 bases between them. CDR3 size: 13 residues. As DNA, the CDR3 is TGCAGTGCCCTATTACCGATAATCTATGGCTACACCTTC. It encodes CSALLPIIYGYTF.

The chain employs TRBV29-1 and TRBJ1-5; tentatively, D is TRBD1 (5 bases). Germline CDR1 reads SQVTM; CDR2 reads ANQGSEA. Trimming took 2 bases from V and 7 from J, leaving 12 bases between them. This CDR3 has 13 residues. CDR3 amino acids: CSVEQGVGQPQHF. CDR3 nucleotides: TGCAGCGTTGAACAAGGGGTCGGGCAGCCCCAGCATTTT.

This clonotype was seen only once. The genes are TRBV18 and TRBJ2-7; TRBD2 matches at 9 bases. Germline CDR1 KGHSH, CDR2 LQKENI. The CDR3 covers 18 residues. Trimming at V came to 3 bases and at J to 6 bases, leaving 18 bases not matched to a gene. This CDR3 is CASSPGRVVAGVVREQYF. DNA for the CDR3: TGTGCCAGCTCACCTGGCCGGGTGGTAGCGGGAGTTGTTCGCGAGCAGTACTTC.

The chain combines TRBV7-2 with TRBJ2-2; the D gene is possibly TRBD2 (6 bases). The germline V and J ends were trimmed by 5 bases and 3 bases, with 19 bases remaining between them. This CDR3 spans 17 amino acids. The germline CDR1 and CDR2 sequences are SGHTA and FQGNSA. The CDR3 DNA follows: TGTGCCAGCAGCCCCCGGGACTCCCCCGTATACACCGGGGAGCTGTTTTTT. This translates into CASSPRDSPVYTGELFF.

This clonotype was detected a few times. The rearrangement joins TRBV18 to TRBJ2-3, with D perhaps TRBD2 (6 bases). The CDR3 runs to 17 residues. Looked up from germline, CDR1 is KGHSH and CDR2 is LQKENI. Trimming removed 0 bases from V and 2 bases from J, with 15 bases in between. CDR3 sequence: CASSPPMAGINTDTQYF. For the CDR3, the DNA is TGTGCCAGCTCACCACCGATGGCGGGGATAAACACAGATACGCAGTATTTT. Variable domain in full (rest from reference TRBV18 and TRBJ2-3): NAGVMQNPRHLVRRRGQEARLRCSPMKGHSHVYWYRQLPEEGLKFMVYLQKENIIDESGMPKERFSAEFPKEGPSILRIQQVVRGDSAAYFCASSPPMAGINTDTQYFGPGTRLTVL.

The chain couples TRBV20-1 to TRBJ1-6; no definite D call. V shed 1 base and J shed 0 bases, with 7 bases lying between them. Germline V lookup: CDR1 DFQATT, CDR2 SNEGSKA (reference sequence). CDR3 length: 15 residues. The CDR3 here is CSARGVVSYNSPLHF. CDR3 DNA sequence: TGCAGTGCTAGAGGGGTCGTCTCCTATAATTCACCCCTCCACTTT.

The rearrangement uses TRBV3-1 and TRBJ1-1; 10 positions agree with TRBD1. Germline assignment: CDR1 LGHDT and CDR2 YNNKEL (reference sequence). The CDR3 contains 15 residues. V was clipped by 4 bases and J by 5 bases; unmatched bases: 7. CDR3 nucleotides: TGTGCCAGCAGCCCTAGGGGGACAGGGGTTACTGAAGCTTTCTTT. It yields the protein CASSPRGTGVTEAFF.

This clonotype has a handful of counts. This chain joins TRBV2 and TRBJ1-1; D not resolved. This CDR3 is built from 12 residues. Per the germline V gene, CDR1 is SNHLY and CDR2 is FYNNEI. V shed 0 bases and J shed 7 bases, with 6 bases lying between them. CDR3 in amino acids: CASSEATDEAFF. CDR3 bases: TGTGCCAGCAGTGAAGCGACGGATGAAGCTTTCTTT.

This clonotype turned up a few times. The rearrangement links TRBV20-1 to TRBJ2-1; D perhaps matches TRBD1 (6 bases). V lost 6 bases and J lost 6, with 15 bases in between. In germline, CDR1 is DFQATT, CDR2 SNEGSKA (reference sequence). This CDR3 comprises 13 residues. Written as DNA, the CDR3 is TGCAGTGCCCTTCTACAGGGTTCCAATGAGCAGTTCTTC. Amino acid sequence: CSALLQGSNEQFF.

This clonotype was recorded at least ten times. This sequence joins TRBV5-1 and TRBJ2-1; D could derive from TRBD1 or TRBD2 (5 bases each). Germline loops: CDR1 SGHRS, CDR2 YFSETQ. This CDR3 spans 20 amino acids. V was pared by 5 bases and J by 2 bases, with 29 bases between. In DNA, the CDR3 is TGCGCCAGCAGGGTGACGATCGGGATGGGGGAGCCCGGGCCCTACAATGAGCAGTTCTTC. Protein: CASRVTIGMGEPGPYNEQFF.

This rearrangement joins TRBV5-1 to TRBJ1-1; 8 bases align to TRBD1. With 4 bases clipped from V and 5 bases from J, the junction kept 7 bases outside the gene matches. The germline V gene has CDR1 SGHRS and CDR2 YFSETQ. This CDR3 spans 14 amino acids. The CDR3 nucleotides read TGCGCCAGCAGCGAACAGGGGGGTGAGACTGAAGCTTTCTTT. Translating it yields CASSEQGGETEAFF.

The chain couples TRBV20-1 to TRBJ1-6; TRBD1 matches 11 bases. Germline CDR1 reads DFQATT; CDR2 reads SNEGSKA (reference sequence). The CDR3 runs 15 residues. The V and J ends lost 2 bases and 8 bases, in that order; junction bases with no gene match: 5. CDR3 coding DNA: TGCAGTGCTAGACCGGACAGGGGGCATGATTCACCCCTCCACTTT. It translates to CSARPDRGHDSPLHF.

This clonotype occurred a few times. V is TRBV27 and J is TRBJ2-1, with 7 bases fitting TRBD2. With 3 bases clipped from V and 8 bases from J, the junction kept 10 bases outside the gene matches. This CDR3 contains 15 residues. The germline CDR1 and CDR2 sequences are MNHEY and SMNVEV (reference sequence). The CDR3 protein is CASSFQAGEVYEQFF. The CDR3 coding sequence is TGTGCCAGCAGTTTCCAGGCGGGAGAGGTCTATGAGCAGTTCTTC.

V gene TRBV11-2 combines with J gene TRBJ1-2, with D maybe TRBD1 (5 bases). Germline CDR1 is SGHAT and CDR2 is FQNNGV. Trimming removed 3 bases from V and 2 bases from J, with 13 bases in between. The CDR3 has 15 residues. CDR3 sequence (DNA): TGTGCCAGCAGCTTGATAGCGGGGGGGAACTATGGCTACACCTTC. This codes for CASSLIAGGNYGYTF.

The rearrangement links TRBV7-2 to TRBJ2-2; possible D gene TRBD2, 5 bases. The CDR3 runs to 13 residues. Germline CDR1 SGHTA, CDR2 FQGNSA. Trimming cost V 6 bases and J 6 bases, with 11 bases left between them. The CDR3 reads CASRPIAPGELFF. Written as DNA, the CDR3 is TGTGCCAGCAGGCCAATAGCGCCCGGGGAGCTGTTTTTT.

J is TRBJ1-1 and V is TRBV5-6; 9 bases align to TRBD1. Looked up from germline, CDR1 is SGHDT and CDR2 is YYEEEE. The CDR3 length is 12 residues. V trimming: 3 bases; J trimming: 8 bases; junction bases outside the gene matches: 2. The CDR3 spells CASSWDRAEAFF. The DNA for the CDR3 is TGTGCCAGCAGCTGGGACAGGGCCGAAGCTTTCTTT.

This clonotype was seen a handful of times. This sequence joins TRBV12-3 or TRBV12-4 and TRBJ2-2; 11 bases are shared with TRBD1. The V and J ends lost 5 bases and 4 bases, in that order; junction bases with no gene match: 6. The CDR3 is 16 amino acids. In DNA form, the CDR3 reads TGTGCCAGCAGTGGACAGGGGGCGCGTGGCACCGGGGAGCTGTTTTTT. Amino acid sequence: CASSGQGARGTGELFF.

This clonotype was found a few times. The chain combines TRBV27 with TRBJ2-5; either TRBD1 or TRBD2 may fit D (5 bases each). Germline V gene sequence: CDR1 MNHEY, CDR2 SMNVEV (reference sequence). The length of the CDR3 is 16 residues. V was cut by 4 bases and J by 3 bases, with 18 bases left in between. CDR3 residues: CASSSPTGRREETQYF. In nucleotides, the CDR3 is TGTGCCAGCAGTTCCCCCACGGGGCGGCGTGAAGAGACCCAGTACTTC.

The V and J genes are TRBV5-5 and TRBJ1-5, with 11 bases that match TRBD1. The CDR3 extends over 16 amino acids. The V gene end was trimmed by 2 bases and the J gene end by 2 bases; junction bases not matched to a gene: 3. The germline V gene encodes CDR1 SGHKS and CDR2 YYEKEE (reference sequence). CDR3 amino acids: CASSFGTGGRNQPQHF. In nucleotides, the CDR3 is TGTGCCAGCAGCTTTGGGACAGGGGGACGCAATCAGCCCCAGCATTTT.

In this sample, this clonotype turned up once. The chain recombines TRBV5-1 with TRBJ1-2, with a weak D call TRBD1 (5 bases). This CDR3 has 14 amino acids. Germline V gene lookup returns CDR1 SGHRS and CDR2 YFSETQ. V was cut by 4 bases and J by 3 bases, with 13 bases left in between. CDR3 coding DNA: TGCGCCAGCAGCCCCGACGGGACTGACTATGGCTACACCTTC. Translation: CASSPDGTDYGYTF.

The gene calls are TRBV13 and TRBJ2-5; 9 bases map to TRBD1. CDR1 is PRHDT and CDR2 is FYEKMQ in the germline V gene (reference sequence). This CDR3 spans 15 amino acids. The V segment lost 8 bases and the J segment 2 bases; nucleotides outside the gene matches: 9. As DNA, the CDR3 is TGTGCCAGCGCGAAAGACAGGGGGGCTCAAGAGACCCAGTACTTC. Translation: CASAKDRGAQETQYF.

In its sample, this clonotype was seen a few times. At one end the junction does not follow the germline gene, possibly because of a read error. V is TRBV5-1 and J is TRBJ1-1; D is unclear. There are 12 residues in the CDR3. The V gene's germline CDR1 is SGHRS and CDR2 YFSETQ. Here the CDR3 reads CASSLVNNEAFF. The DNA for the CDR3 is TGCGCCAGCAGCTTGGTCAACAATGAAGCTTTCTTT.

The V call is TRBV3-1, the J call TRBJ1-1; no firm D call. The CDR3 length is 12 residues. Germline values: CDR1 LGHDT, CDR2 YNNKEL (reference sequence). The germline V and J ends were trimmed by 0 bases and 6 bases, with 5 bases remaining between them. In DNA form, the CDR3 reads TGTGCCAGCAGCCAAGATACAGCTGAAGCTTTCTTT. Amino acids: CASSQDTAEAFF.

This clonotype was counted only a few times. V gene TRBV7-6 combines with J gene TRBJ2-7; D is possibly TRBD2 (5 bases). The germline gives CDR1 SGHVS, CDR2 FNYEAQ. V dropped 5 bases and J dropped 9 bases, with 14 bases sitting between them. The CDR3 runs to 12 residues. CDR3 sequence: CASSPDRLRQYF. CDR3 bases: TGTGCCAGCAGCCCCGACCGACTACGGCAGTACTTC.

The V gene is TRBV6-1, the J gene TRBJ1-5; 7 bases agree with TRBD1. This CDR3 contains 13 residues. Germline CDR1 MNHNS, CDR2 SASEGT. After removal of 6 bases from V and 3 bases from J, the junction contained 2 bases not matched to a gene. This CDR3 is CASRGQHNQPQHF. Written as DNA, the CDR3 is TGTGCCAGCAGGGGACAGCACAATCAGCCCCAGCATTTT.